This note documents a single T cell receptor (beta chain) sequence. V shed 6 bases, J shed 4 bases, and the junction held 10 bases outside the gene matches. This CDR3 comprises 15 residues. Germline-derived CDR1 and CDR2 are DFQATT and SNEGSKA (reference sequence). This specimen belongs to a study of naive and memory T cell subsets. An equimolar mix of two oligonucleotides served as the beta constant-region primer for TRBC1 and TRBC2. Each CDR3 protein is one row after TCRdb ran MiXCR on the UMI-ligation and nested PCR reads. The sample consists of about 150,000 distinct CDR3 sequences, over 15% of them appearing once.

The genes are TRBV20-1 and TRBJ2-2; 8 nucleotides line up with TRBD2. Source material: naive CD4+ T cells from blood. This TCR came from a human donor in good health. The CDR3 reads CSAIAGWSSTGELFF. DNA of the CDR3: TGCAGTGCCATAGCGGGATGGTCGAGCACCGGGGAGCTGTTTTTT.